What follows are 21 T cell receptor beta chains derived from one specimen sequenced in a study of response to subunit inactivated influenza vaccine. A single record per CDR3 protein comes from TCRdb applying MiXCR to the RT-PCR reads. The sample holds 400,000 to 550,000 distinct CDR3 sequences, roughly 27% seen once. The sequences come from CD4+ T cells sorted from PBMCs, collected 4 to 6 days after vaccination. Every receptor here comes from a man aged 50-59 years who received an inactivated influenza vaccine.

V is TRBV7-9 and J is TRBJ2-7; the match to TRBD2 covers 10 bases. The V and J ends lost 8 bases and 7 bases, in that order; junction bases with no gene match: 14. The CDR3 is made up of 15 amino acids. Germline loops: CDR1 SEHNR, CDR2 FQNEAQ (reference sequence). CDR3 amino acids: CASSLIGSGRMEQYF. The DNA of the CDR3 is TGTGCCAGCTCCCTAATTGGTAGCGGGAGGATGGAGCAGTACTTC. The complete variable domain, with remaining parts taken from reference TRBV7-9 and TRBJ2-7, reads DTGVSQNPRHKITKRGQNVTFRCDPISEHNRLYWYRQTLGQGPEFLTYFQNEAQLEKSRLLSDRFSAERPKGSFSTLEIQRTEQGDSAMYLCASSLIGSGRMEQYFGPGTRLTVT.

This clonotype was found a few times. The chain combines TRBV7-8 with TRBJ2-7; 10 bases map to TRBD2. The CDR3 covers 16 residues. Germline values: CDR1 SGHVS, CDR2 FQNEAQ. With 2 bases clipped from V and 3 bases from J, the junction kept 7 bases outside the gene matches. The CDR3 bases are TGTGCCAGCAGCTTACAGCGGGGGGGCGAGTTCTACGAGCAGTACTTC. It encodes CASSLQRGGEFYEQYF.

V and J are TRBV6-1 and TRBJ2-7; 10 bases are shared with TRBD1. The CDR3 length is 15 residues. Germline V gene sequence: CDR1 MNHNS, CDR2 SASEGT. V shed 4 bases, J shed 2 bases, and the junction held 5 bases outside the gene matches. The CDR3 protein is CASSAPGQGPYEQYF. CDR3 DNA sequence: TGTGCCAGCAGTGCCCCGGGACAGGGGCCCTACGAGCAGTACTTC.

This clonotype showed up just a few times. V gene TRBV4-1 combines with J gene TRBJ2-3; 7 bases are shared with TRBD2. The CDR3 extends over 18 amino acids. V lost 4 bases, J lost 2 bases, and 15 bases stayed unmatched. Germline V CDR1 and CDR2: MGHRA, YSYEKL. Here the CDR3 reads CASSRSIRGGGNTDTQYF. As DNA, the CDR3 is TGCGCCAGCAGCCGCAGCATTCGTGGGGGGGGAAACACAGATACGCAGTATTTT.

The chain is built from TRBV25-1 and TRBJ1-2; the D is unclear. From germline, CDR1 is MGHDK and CDR2 SYGVNS. The length of the CDR3 is 12 residues. The V end was cut by 6 bases, the J end by 6 bases, with 11 bases between. CDR3 nucleotide sequence: TGTGCCAGCAGCGTCCGGGGAGATGGCTACACCTTC. Amino acid sequence: CASSVRGDGYTF.

The V gene is TRBV6-1, the J gene TRBJ2-7, with 7 bases lining up with TRBD1. The CDR3 is made up of 14 amino acids. The ends lost 6 bases at V and 0 bases at J; junction bases unmatched: 5. The germline CDR1 and CDR2 sequences are MNHNS and SASEGT. The CDR3 is CASSQGQHSYEQYF. The CDR3 bases are TGTGCCAGCAGCCAGGGACAGCACTCCTACGAGCAGTACTTC.

This clonotype has more than one count but fewer than ten. CDR3 DNA sequence: TGTGCCAGCAGCCTTAGCGGGGTTAAGTACGAGCAGTACTTC. Its protein is CASSLSGVKYEQYF. The rearrangement uses TRBV5-5 and TRBJ2-7; TRBD2 agrees at 8 bases. The CDR3 is made up of 14 amino acids. Germline CDR1 reads SGHKS; CDR2 reads YYEKEE (reference sequence). The ends lost 4 bases at V and 4 bases at J; junction bases unmatched: 7.

This clonotype was observed a handful of times. The chain recombines TRBV6-5 with TRBJ1-2; D is undetermined. The CDR3 spans 14 residues. Trimming took off 0 bases at V and 7 bases at J, with 12 bases between the two ends. Germline V gives CDR1 MNHEY, CDR2 SVGAGI. CDR3 DNA: TGTGCCAGCAGTTACTCGGCAGACAAAGGTGGCTACACCTTC. This sequence encodes CASSYSADKGGYTF.

In DNA form, the CDR3 reads TGTGCCAGCAGTTTATTAGGTTCCTACGAGCAGTACTTC. Amino acids: CASSLLGSYEQYF. The J gene is TRBJ2-7, the V gene TRBV12-3 or TRBV12-4; unclear D gene. Trimming pared 2 bases from V and 1 base from J, leaving 6 bases between. CDR3 size: 13 residues.

The J gene is TRBJ2-3, the V gene TRBV7-8, with no clear D. The CDR3 length is 16 residues. Trimming shortened V by 5 bases and J by 0 bases, and 15 bases separated the two germline ends. From germline, CDR1 is SGHVS and CDR2 FQNEAQ. The CDR3 bases are TGTGCCAGCAGCACAGTCGGTGGCCTAAGCACAGATACGCAGTATTTT. Residues: CASSTVGGLSTDTQYF. Full variable domain (missing parts from reference TRBV7-8 and TRBJ2-3): GAGVSQSPRYKVAKRGQDVALRCDPISGHVSLFWYQQALGQGPEFLTYFQNEAQLDKSGLPSDRFFAERPEGSVSTLKIQRTQQEDSAVYLCASSTVGGLSTDTQYFGPGTRLTVL.

This sequence joins TRBV27 and TRBJ2-2; 9 positions match TRBD2. The CDR3 length is 17 residues. V was clipped by 0 bases and J by 4 bases; unmatched bases: 6. Germline V gene data show CDR1 as MNHEY and CDR2 as SMNVEV (reference sequence). CDR3 amino acids: CASSLSAGGRSTGELFF. Here the CDR3 DNA reads TGTGCCAGCAGTTTATCCGCGGGGGGGCGAAGCACCGGGGAGCTGTTTTTT.

This clonotype was detected only a few times. The chain uses TRBV20-1 and TRBJ2-7; D might be TRBD1 (6 bases). The V and J ends lost 7 bases and 2 bases respectively, with 15 bases between them. CDR3 length: 13 amino acids. CDR1 is DFQATT, CDR2 SNEGSKA, per germline (reference sequence). CDR3 amino acids: CSGQQGQTYEQYF. CDR3 DNA sequence: TGCAGTGGACAACAGGGACAAACCTACGAGCAGTACTTC.

The chain links TRBV12-3 or TRBV12-4 to TRBJ1-1; 9 bases align to TRBD1. This CDR3 is 20 amino acids long. V lost 6 bases and J lost 6; bases outside the gene matches: 26. In DNA form, the CDR3 reads TGTGCCAGCAGGGCCTCCAGGCCCGGGACAGGGATGGCCCCGGTCGCTGAAGCTTTCTTT. This sequence encodes CASRASRPGTGMAPVAEAFF.

This clonotype occurred a few times. The chain has TRBV20-1 and TRBJ1-4; 7 positions agree with TRBD1. V was clipped by 0 bases and J by 8 bases; unmatched bases: 12. The CDR3 consists of 16 residues. Germline CDR1 is DFQATT and CDR2 is SNEGSKA (reference sequence). This CDR3 is CSARDTVTGSIEKLFF. CDR3 nucleotides: TGCAGTGCTAGAGATACGGTGACAGGGTCCATCGAAAAACTGTTTTTT.

The table lists this clonotype with a few counts. The gene calls are TRBV20-1 and TRBJ2-3; either TRBD1 or TRBD2 may fit D (5 bases each). CDR1 DFQATT and CDR2 SNEGSKA come from the germline V gene (reference sequence). The V end lost 1 base, the J end lost 5 bases, and 13 bases lay between the germline ends. The CDR3 has 14 residues. This CDR3 is CSARVRGVRDTQYF. The CDR3 DNA reads TGCAGTGCTAGAGTTAGGGGAGTGCGAGATACGCAGTATTTT.

This CDR3 reads CASSPVVRKTGAFF. In nucleotides, the CDR3 is TGTGCCAGCAGCCCCGTGGTCCGAAAAACGGGGGCTTTCTTT. The J gene is TRBJ1-1, the V gene TRBV14; D ambiguous. Per germline, CDR1 SGHDN and CDR2 FVKESK. The CDR3 covers 14 residues. V was pared by 4 bases and J by 11 bases, with 20 bases between. The complete variable domain, with remaining parts taken from reference TRBV14 and TRBJ1-1, reads EAGVTQFPSHSVIEKGQTVTLRCDPISGHDNLYWYRRVMGKEIKFLLHFVKESKQDESGMPNNRFLAERTGGTYSTLKVQPAELEDSGVYFCASSPVVRKTGAFFGQGTRLTVV.

This clonotype was counted a few times. V and J are TRBV12-3 or TRBV12-4 and TRBJ2-7; D is perhaps TRBD1 (6 bases). This CDR3 is built from 12 residues. The V end lost 9 bases, the J end lost 0 bases, and 9 bases lay between the germline ends. In DNA, the CDR3 is TGTGCCAGTGGACAGAGCTCCTACGAGCAGTACTTC. It specifies CASGQSSYEQYF.

The chain joins TRBV10-3 to TRBJ2-1; TRBD1 matches 9 bases. Germline V gene sequence: CDR1 ENHRY, CDR2 SYGVKD. V gave up 4 bases and J gave up 7 bases; unmatched junction bases: 5. CDR3 length: 14 amino acids. DNA for the CDR3: TGTGCCATCAGTGTAGGACAGGGGTGGAATGAGCAGTTCTTC. Its protein is CAISVGQGWNEQFF.

The V and J genes are TRBV6-2 or TRBV6-3 and TRBJ1-5; D is unresolved. Germline V gives CDR1 MNHEY, CDR2 SVGEGT. Trimming took 2 bases from V and 3 from J, leaving 8 bases between them. This CDR3 region has 14 residues. CDR3: CASSYEVNNQPQHF. The CDR3 DNA reads TGTGCCAGCAGTTACGAGGTGAACAATCAGCCCCAGCATTTT.

The CDR3 reads CAWSVPNTGELFF. Here the CDR3 DNA reads TGTGCCTGGAGTGTCCCGAACACCGGGGAGCTGTTTTTT. V and J are TRBV30 and TRBJ2-2; D not certain. The CDR3 sequence is 13 residues long. The germline V and J ends were trimmed by 0 bases and 0 bases, with 2 bases remaining between them. Germline CDR1 and CDR2: GTSNPN and SVGIG (reference sequence).

This chain connects TRBV24-1 to TRBJ1-5, with 9 bases matching TRBD1. Germline values: CDR1 KGHDR, CDR2 SFDVKD. The CDR3 contains 15 residues. The ends lost 3 bases at V and 1 base at J; junction bases unmatched: 0. The CDR3 DNA sequence: TGTGCCACCAGTGATGACAGGGGGAGCAATCAGCCCCAGCATTTT. Amino acids: CATSDDRGSNQPQHF.